This T cell receptor beta chain is from a study of T cells in tuberculosis. Study overall: This South African cohort compared adolescents with or without latent tuberculosis against adults with active tuberculosis. Points from the study as a whole: Active tuberculosis alpha repertoires lay closer to GMM-specific TCRs than controls'.

Comment on this clone: The antigen is not known.

The table came from immunoSEQ multiplex PCR; TCRdb's copy has only in-frame clones and leaves some out. This table has 6,500 to 8,000 clones, roughly 94% appearing once. Germline CDR1 is SGHNT and CDR2 is YYREEE (reference sequence). The CDR3 spans 15 residues. The V end was cut by 4 bases, the J end by 1 base, with 14 bases between. The chain carries TRBV5-4 and TRBJ1-1; D is unclear. This clonotype originated in an adult with tuberculosis. Sequencing was performed on PBMCs. The CDR3 coding sequence is TGTGCCAGCAGCCCAAACAGCCTTCAGAACACTGAAGCTTTCTTT. Translated, it gives CASSPNSLQNTEAFF. The full variable domain, in which reference TRBV5-4 and TRBJ1-1 provide the parts outside the CDR3, is ETGVTQSPTHLIKTRGQQVTLRCSSQSGHNTVSWYQQALGQGPQFIFQYYREEENGRGNFPPRFSGLQFPNYSSELNVNALELDDSALYLCASSPNSLQNTEAFFGQGTRLTVV.